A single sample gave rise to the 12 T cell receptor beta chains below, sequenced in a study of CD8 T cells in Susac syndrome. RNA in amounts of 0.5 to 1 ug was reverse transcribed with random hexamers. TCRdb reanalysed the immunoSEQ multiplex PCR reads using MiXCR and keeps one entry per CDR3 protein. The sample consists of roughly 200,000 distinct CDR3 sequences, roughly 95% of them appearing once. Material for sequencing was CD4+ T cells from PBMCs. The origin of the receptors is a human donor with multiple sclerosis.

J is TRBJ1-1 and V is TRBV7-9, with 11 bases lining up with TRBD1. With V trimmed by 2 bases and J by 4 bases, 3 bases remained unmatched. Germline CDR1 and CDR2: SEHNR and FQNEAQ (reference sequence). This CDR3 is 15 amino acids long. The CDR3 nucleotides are TGTGCCAGCAGCTTATTTGGGACAGGGGGCACTGAAGCTTTCTTT. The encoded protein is CASSLFGTGGTEAFF. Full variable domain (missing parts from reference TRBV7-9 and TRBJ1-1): DTGVSQNPRHKITKRGQNVTFRCDPISEHNRLYWYRQTLGQGPEFLTYFQNEAQLEKSRLLSDRFSAERPKGSFSTLEIQRTEQGDSAMYLCASSLFGTGGTEAFFGQGTRLTVV.

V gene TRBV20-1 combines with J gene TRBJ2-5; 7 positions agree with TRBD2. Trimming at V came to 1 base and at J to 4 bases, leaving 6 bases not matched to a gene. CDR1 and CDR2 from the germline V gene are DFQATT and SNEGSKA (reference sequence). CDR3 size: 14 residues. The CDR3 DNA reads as TGCAGTGCTAGAGCCCCTACTAGCGCAGAGACCCAGTACTTC. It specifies CSARAPTSAETQYF.

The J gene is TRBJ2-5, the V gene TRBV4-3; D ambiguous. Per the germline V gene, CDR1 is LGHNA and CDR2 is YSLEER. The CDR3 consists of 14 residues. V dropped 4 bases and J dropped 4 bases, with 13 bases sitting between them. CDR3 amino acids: CASSPGNPGETQYF. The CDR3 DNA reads TGCGCCAGCAGCCCAGGAAACCCCGGAGAGACCCAGTACTTC.

The CDR3 DNA reads TGTGCCAGCTCACCTGTTCGGGTGGGGACAGCGCAAGGGGATACGCAGTATTTT. It encodes CASSPVRVGTAQGDTQYF. The chain uses TRBV18 and TRBJ2-3; 7 bases match TRBD1. The CDR3 contains 18 residues. Germline CDR1 reads KGHSH; CDR2 reads LQKENI. Trimming cost V 3 bases and J 6 bases; bases outside gene matches: 18.

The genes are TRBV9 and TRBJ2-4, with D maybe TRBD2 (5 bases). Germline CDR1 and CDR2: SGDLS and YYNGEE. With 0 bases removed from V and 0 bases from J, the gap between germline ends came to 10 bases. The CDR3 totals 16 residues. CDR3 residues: CASSVALEGAKNIQYF. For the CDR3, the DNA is TGTGCCAGCAGCGTAGCTCTTGAGGGAGCCAAAAACATTCAGTACTTC. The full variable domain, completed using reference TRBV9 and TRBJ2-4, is DSGVTQTPKHLITATGQRVTLRCSPRSGDLSVYWYQQSLDQGLQFLIQYYNGEERAKGNILERFSAQQFPDLHSELNLSSLELGDSALYFCASSVALEGAKNIQYFGAGTRLSVL.

The CDR3 bases are TGTGCCAGCAGCGTCGGACAGGGGCTAGCCAAAAACATTCAGTACTTC. The encoded protein is CASSVGQGLAKNIQYF. This sequence joins TRBV9 and TRBJ2-4, with 9 nucleotides matching TRBD1. The ends lost 2 bases at V and 0 bases at J; junction bases unmatched: 3. In germline, CDR1 is SGDLS, CDR2 YYNGEE. The CDR3 loop spans 16 amino acids.

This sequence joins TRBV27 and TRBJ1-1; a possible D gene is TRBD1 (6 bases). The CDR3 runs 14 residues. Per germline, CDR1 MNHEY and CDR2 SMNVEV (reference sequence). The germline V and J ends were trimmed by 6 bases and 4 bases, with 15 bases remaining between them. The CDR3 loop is CASRAWGPATEAFF. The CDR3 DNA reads TGTGCCAGCAGGGCGTGGGGGCCCGCCACTGAAGCTTTCTTT.

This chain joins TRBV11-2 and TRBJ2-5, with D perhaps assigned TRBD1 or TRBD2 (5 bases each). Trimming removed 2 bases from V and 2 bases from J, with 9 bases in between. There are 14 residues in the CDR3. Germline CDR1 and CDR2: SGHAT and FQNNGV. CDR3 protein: CASSLPGPQETQYF. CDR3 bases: TGTGCCAGCAGCTTACCGGGACCGCAAGAGACCCAGTACTTC.

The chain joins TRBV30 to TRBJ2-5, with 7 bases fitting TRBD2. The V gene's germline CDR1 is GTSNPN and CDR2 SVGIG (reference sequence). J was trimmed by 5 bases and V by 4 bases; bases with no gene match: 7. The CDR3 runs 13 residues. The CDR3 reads CAWTGGGAETQYF. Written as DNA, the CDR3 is TGTGCCTGGACTGGGGGGGGTGCGGAGACCCAGTACTTC.

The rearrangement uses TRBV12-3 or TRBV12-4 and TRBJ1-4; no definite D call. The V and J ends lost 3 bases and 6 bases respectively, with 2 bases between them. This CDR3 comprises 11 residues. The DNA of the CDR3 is TGTGCCAGCAGTTTTTATGAAAAACTGTTTTTT. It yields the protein CASSFYEKLFF.

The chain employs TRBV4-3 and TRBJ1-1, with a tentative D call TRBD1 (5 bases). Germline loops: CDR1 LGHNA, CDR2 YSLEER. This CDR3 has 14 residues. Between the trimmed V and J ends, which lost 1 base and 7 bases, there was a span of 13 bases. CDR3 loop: CASSQVRDSGEAFF. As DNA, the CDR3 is TGCGCCAGCAGCCAAGTAAGAGACAGCGGTGAAGCTTTCTTT.

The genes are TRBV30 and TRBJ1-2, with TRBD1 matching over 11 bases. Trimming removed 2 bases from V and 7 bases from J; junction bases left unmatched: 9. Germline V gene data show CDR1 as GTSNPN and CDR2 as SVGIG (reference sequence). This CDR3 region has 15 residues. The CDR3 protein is CAWSKDRGQESGYTF. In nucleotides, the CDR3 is TGTGCCTGGAGTAAGGACAGGGGGCAGGAAAGTGGCTACACCTTC.